These 30 T cell receptor beta chains share one sample of origin, sequenced in a study of T-cell memory formation after mild COVID-19. TCRdb re-derived calls from the 5' RACE reads in MiXCR, one entry per CDR3 protein. The data show around 200,000 distinct CDR3 sequences, 16% seen once. Sample: PBMCs or a T cell subset sorted from them (not recorded which). All receptors derive from an adult woman who had mild COVID-19 (a few samples of this study predate the infection). Cell type and time point are not known.

The V gene is TRBV12-3 or TRBV12-4, the J gene TRBJ1-1; TRBD1 agrees at 8 bases. J was trimmed by 5 bases and V by 3 bases; bases with no gene match: 5. The CDR3 runs 14 residues. Here the CDR3 reads CASSLDRAGTEAFF. The CDR3 DNA is TGTGCCAGCAGTTTGGACAGGGCGGGAACTGAAGCTTTCTTT.

This clonotype was observed a handful of times. The chain is built from TRBV20-1 and TRBJ2-7; 9 bases map to TRBD2. The germline gives CDR1 DFQATT, CDR2 SNEGSKA (reference sequence). The CDR3 has 13 amino acids. Trimming removed 6 bases from V and 2 bases from J; junction bases left unmatched: 5. The CDR3 DNA sequence: TGCAGTGCACAAGCGGGGGGCACCTACGAGCAGTACTTC. This translates into CSAQAGGTYEQYF.

This clonotype has a handful of counts. The chain has TRBV7-9 and TRBJ2-5, with TRBD2 identical over 13 bases. The CDR3 has 16 amino acids. The germline V gene encodes CDR1 SEHNR and CDR2 FQNEAQ (reference sequence). The J segment lost 5 bases and the V segment lost 5 bases, leaving 8 bases of the junction unmatched. CDR3 region: CASSPLAGGTRETQYF. In DNA form, the CDR3 reads TGTGCCAGCAGCCCACTAGCGGGAGGGACGCGGGAGACCCAGTACTTC.

This clonotype was found a few times. The V and J genes are TRBV5-8 and TRBJ1-4; D unclear. V was cut by 3 bases and J by 11 bases, with 11 bases left in between. CDR1 and CDR2 from the germline V gene are SGHTS and YDEGEE. CDR3 length: 12 residues. Here the CDR3 DNA reads TGTGCCAGCAGCTCTCTAACGGAGAAACTGTTTTTT. Protein product: CASSSLTEKLFF.

This clonotype came up a few times. The CDR3 reads CSAGRRTRTDTQYF. In DNA form, the CDR3 reads TGCAGTGCTGGCAGACGAACTAGGACAGATACGCAGTATTTT. The chain is built from TRBV20-1 and TRBJ2-3, with a possible D match to TRBD2 (5 bases). Germline CDR1 reads DFQATT; CDR2 reads SNEGSKA (reference sequence). CDR3 length equals 14 residues. Trimming removed 5 bases from V and 3 bases from J, with 15 bases in between.

The chain uses TRBV7-8 and TRBJ2-3; 9 bases fit TRBD2. V lost 3 bases and J lost 2; bases outside the gene matches: 12. This CDR3 contains 18 residues. CDR1 is SGHVS and CDR2 is FQNEAQ in the germline V gene. The CDR3 DNA follows: TGTGCCAGCAGCTTTTCGTCGGCGGGGGGGCTTACCACAGATACGCAGTATTTT. It encodes CASSFSSAGGLTTDTQYF.

This chain uses TRBV25-1 with TRBJ1-4; no firm D call. Germline-derived CDR1 and CDR2 are MGHDK and SYGVNS. The CDR3 totals 12 residues. With 6 bases removed from V and 5 bases from J, the gap between germline ends came to 7 bases. CDR3 bases: TGTGCCAGCAGGAGACGGAATGAAAAACTGTTTTTT. The encoded protein is CASRRRNEKLFF.

The rearrangement uses TRBV24-1 and TRBJ1-1; no firm D call. Germline V lookup: CDR1 KGHDR, CDR2 SFDVKD. Trimming cost V 6 bases and J 0 bases, with 10 bases left between them. The CDR3 totals 14 residues. CDR3 sequence reads: CATSQSGLNTEAFF. The CDR3 DNA reads TGTGCCACCAGTCAATCGGGTCTGAACACTGAAGCTTTCTTT.

V is TRBV24-1 and J is TRBJ2-1; D unresolved. CDR3 length: 14 amino acids. Between the trimmed V and J ends, which lost 1 base and 8 bases, there was a span of 11 bases. Germline CDR1 is KGHDR and CDR2 is SFDVKD. DNA for the CDR3: TGTGCCACCAGTGATTTCGGGCAGTTCCATGAGCAGTTCTTC. Its protein product is CATSDFGQFHEQFF.

This clonotype has a handful of counts. The gene calls are TRBV7-6 and TRBJ1-6; a weak D match, TRBD1 (6 bases). Germline V gene lookup returns CDR1 SGHVS and CDR2 FNYEAQ. V was cut by 5 bases and J by 14 bases, with 16 bases left in between. The CDR3 loop spans 13 amino acids. The CDR3 is CASSPSRDISLHF. The CDR3 DNA follows: TGTGCCAGCAGCCCCTCCCGGGACATATCCCTCCACTTT.

The V and J genes are TRBV9 and TRBJ2-3; D is unclear. Per germline, CDR1 SGDLS and CDR2 YYNGEE. Trimming cost V 4 bases and J 5 bases, with 11 bases left between them. The CDR3 runs 13 residues. CDR3 sequence reads: CASSPGSLDTQYF. The DNA of the CDR3 is TGTGCCAGCAGCCCCGGATCGCTAGATACGCAGTATTTT.

The chain links TRBV28 to TRBJ2-1, with 8 positions matching TRBD2. J gave up 3 bases and V 4 bases, and 14 bases lay outside the gene matches. The CDR3 loop spans 18 amino acids. Germline-derived CDR1 and CDR2 are MDHEN and SYDVKM. The chain's CDR3 is CASSSTAGTRGIYNEQFF. The CDR3 DNA reads TGTGCCAGCAGTTCAACGGCCGGGACTAGAGGAATCTACAATGAGCAGTTCTTC.

The CDR3 nucleotides are TGTGCCAGCAGCCAAGGAGGGTACTCTGGGGCCAACGTCCTGACTTTC. Translated, it gives CASSQGGYSGANVLTF. The rearrangement joins TRBV14 to TRBJ2-6, with D perhaps matching TRBD2 (5 bases). This CDR3 is 16 amino acids long. Germline CDR1 SGHDN, CDR2 FVKESK. Between the trimmed V and J ends, which lost 1 base and 0 bases, there was a span of 7 bases.

The table lists this clonotype with a few counts. The CDR3 DNA reads as TGTGCCAGCAGCTTATCTAGCGGGAGGGCCTTGGGGAATGAGCAGTTCTTC. This sequence encodes CASSLSSGRALGNEQFF. The gene calls are TRBV11-1 and TRBJ2-1; 12 nucleotides align to TRBD2. The CDR3 covers 17 residues. Germline lookup yields CDR1 SGHAT and CDR2 FQDESV (reference sequence). With 2 bases clipped from V and 7 bases from J, the junction kept 9 bases outside the gene matches.

CDR3 sequence (DNA): TGTGCCAGCAGTGAAGCTTCAGCCGTTGCAGCTTTCTTT. It yields the protein CASSEASAVAAFF. The chain has TRBV2 and TRBJ1-1; unclear D gene. The CDR3 is 13 amino acids. Germline CDR1 SNHLY, CDR2 FYNNEI. V was shortened by 0 bases and J by 10 bases, with 12 bases between the two germline ends.

This chain uses TRBV9 with TRBJ2-7; TRBD2 matches 8 bases. V trimming: 0 bases; J trimming: 4 bases; junction bases outside the gene matches: 6. The CDR3 length is 15 residues. Germline CDR1 SGDLS, CDR2 YYNGEE. In DNA, the CDR3 is TGTGCCAGCAGCGTAGACGGGAGGGCCCTTTACGAGCAGTACTTC. This sequence encodes CASSVDGRALYEQYF.

In its sample, this clonotype was seen a few times. The V and J genes are TRBV20-1 and TRBJ2-3; a possible D gene is TRBD2 (6 bases). The germline V gene has CDR1 DFQATT and CDR2 SNEGSKA (reference sequence). Trimming shortened V by 2 bases and J by 7 bases, and 19 bases separated the two germline ends. This CDR3 has 15 amino acids. CDR3 DNA sequence: TGCAGTGCTAGATCCTCGGGGGAGGCTGTCAATACGCAGTATTTT. It codes for CSARSSGEAVNTQYF.

This clonotype was observed a few times. The chain uses TRBV25-1 and TRBJ2-2; 7 bases line up with TRBD1. The germline V gene encodes CDR1 MGHDK and CDR2 SYGVNS. The CDR3 is 14 amino acids. V shed 7 bases, J shed 3 bases, and the junction held 5 bases outside the gene matches. The chain's CDR3 is CASMGQTYTGELFF. As DNA, the CDR3 is TGTGCCAGCATGGGACAGACGTACACCGGGGAGCTGTTTTTT.

This clonotype showed up just a few times. The rearrangement uses TRBV7-3 and TRBJ1-2, with D perhaps TRBD1 (5 bases). Trimming stripped 5 bases from V and 8 bases from J, with 15 bases between. Germline assignment: CDR1 SGHTA and CDR2 FQGTGA. This CDR3 has 13 residues. CDR3 nucleotides: TGTGCCAGCAGCCCCGAAGGCCGGGGGGGCTACACCTTC. Protein sequence: CASSPEGRGGYTF.

The V and J genes are TRBV9 and TRBJ2-7, with D unresolved. This CDR3 has 15 amino acids. CDR1 SGDLS and CDR2 YYNGEE come from the germline V gene. V shed 0 bases and J shed 2 bases, with 12 bases lying between them. Written as DNA, the CDR3 is TGTGCCAGCAGCGTAGGGACCGATTACCCCTACGAGCAGTACTTC. Encoded protein: CASSVGTDYPYEQYF. The complete variable domain, with remaining parts taken from reference TRBV9 and TRBJ2-7, reads DSGVTQTPKHLITATGQRVTLRCSPRSGDLSVYWYQQSLDQGLQFLIQYYNGEERAKGNILERFSAQQFPDLHSELNLSSLELGDSALYFCASSVGTDYPYEQYFGPGTRLTVT.

The J gene is TRBJ2-7, the V gene TRBV5-5, with D perhaps given as TRBD1 or TRBD2 (5 bases each). Germline V gene data show CDR1 as SGHKS and CDR2 as YYEKEE (reference sequence). The CDR3 sequence is 14 residues long. Trimming stripped 4 bases from V and 9 bases from J, with 20 bases between. The chain's CDR3 is CASSAGDGATGQYF. The CDR3, as DNA: TGTGCCAGCAGCGCTGGGGACGGGGCTACGGGGCAGTACTTC.

V is TRBV7-2 and J is TRBJ2-1; D is possibly TRBD1 or TRBD2 (5 bases each). Germline V gives CDR1 SGHTA, CDR2 FQGNSA. V lost 8 bases and J 8 bases, leaving 16 bases between the germline ends. The CDR3 runs to 13 residues. CDR3 nucleotide sequence: TGTGCCAGCGGGAGACAGATCCGGGATGAGCAGTTCTTC. Translating it yields CASGRQIRDEQFF.

This clonotype was seen at least ten times. This chain connects TRBV14 to TRBJ1-1; possibly TRBD1 for D (5 bases). The CDR3 has 14 amino acids. Trimming left V 4 bases short and J 3 bases short, with 12 bases between. The germline V gene encodes CDR1 SGHDN and CDR2 FVKESK. CDR3 in DNA: TGTGCCAGCAGCCCCCGGCAGGGCCACACTGAAGCTTTCTTT. Protein product: CASSPRQGHTEAFF.

This chain connects TRBV10-3 to TRBJ2-3; a weak D match, TRBD2 (5 bases). Trimming took off 4 bases at V and 2 bases at J, with 10 bases between the two ends. The CDR3 totals 14 residues. The germline CDR1 and CDR2 sequences are ENHRY and SYGVKD. Here the CDR3 DNA reads TGTGCCATCAGTGGGCTCCGGGACACAGATACGCAGTATTTT. This translates into CAISGLRDTDTQYF.

This rearrangement joins TRBV7-9 to TRBJ2-7; 15 bases align to TRBD2. Per the germline V gene, CDR1 is SEHNR and CDR2 is FQNEAQ (reference sequence). The CDR3 contains 15 residues. J lost 6 bases, V lost 3 bases, and 3 bases had no gene match. CDR3 sequence reads: CASSLGLAGGSEQYF. CDR3 bases: TGTGCCAGCAGCTTGGGACTAGCGGGAGGTAGCGAGCAGTACTTC.

This clonotype came up a few times. The chain recombines TRBV6-5 with TRBJ2-5; tentatively, D is TRBD2 (6 bases). Trimming took 7 bases from V and 5 from J, leaving 20 bases between them. Germline V gives CDR1 MNHEY, CDR2 SVGAGI. The CDR3 length is 15 residues. The CDR3 nucleotides are TGTGCCAGCACCCTTACCTGGGGGAGGAGGGAGACCCAGTACTTC. It codes for CASTLTWGRRETQYF.

The chain links TRBV7-9 to TRBJ2-3, with unresolved D. The V gene lost 5 bases and the J gene lost 6 bases, with 15 bases spanning the gap. The CDR3 runs to 14 residues. Germline V gene data show CDR1 as SEHNR and CDR2 as FQNEAQ (reference sequence). The CDR3 region has the DNA TGTGCCAGCAGCACCACTCCCCCTCCGGATACGCAGTATTTT. Protein product: CASSTTPPPDTQYF.

The sample holds many counts of this clonotype. The chain is built from TRBV7-8 and TRBJ1-2; 10 positions match TRBD1. The V gene end was trimmed by 5 bases and the J gene end by 6 bases; junction bases not matched to a gene: 3. From germline, CDR1 is SGHVS and CDR2 FQNEAQ. This CDR3 has 13 amino acids. CDR3 region: CASSPGQGNGYTF. The CDR3 DNA reads as TGTGCCAGCAGCCCGGGACAGGGGAATGGCTACACCTTC.

This clonotype turned up a few times. This chain joins TRBV5-1 and TRBJ2-7, with D perhaps TRBD1 or TRBD2 (5 bases each). V was cut by 1 base and J by 6 bases, with 14 bases left in between. Germline V gives CDR1 SGHRS, CDR2 YFSETQ. The CDR3 spans 14 residues. This CDR3 is CASSLNPRGSEQYF. In DNA form, the CDR3 reads TGCGCCAGCAGCTTGAATCCTCGGGGCTCCGAGCAGTACTTC.

This sequence joins TRBV19 and TRBJ2-7; unclear D gene. The germline V gene has CDR1 LNHDA and CDR2 SQIVND (reference sequence). The length of the CDR3 is 15 residues. The germline V and J ends were trimmed by 5 bases and 0 bases, with 14 bases remaining between them. CDR3 DNA: TGTGCCAGTAGTTCCGTTCAGGATTCCTCCTACGAGCAGTACTTC. Residues: CASSSVQDSSYEQYF.